The rows below give T cell receptor beta chains drawn from one sample of a study of cytomegalovirus exposure and HLA in healthy donors. The protocol was immunoSEQ multiplex PCR, while the TCRdb copy is restricted to in-frame clones and leaves out a portion. The sample records about 130,000 clones, around 77% being singletons. Sequencing was performed on PBMCs. The receptors originated from a woman aged 45-59 years in good health and CMV-seronegative. Each CDR3 is given with its conserved first and last residue. The order of the fields is clone size, J gene, CDR3 length, V gene, D gene, CDR3 DNA, CDR3 protein. The D gene is left open where the match is weak. Size tells how often a clone was seen (once, few, many) or the class of an expanded clone, and some rows leave it out.

.,TRBJ1-6,14,TRBV28,.,TGTGCCAGCAGTTTGGGGGGAGGCGGGTCACCCCTCCACTTT,CASSLGGGGSPLHF
once,TRBJ2-1,14,TRBV27,.,TGTGCCAGCAGCCCTTGGGGGGGCCTCGATGAGCAGTTCTTC,CASSPWGGLDEQFF
.,TRBJ2-7,15,TRBV6-1,TRBD2,TGTGCCAGCAGTGTTGCTAGCGGGAGCTCCTACGAGCAGTACTTC,CASSVASGSSYEQYF
few,TRBJ1-1,14,TRBV7-9,TRBD1,TGTGCCAGCTTTCCTACAGGGGAAGGCTCTGAAGCTTTCTTT,CASFPTGEGSEAFF
.,TRBJ2-1,15,TRBV30,TRBD2,TGTGCCTGGAGTGTTAGGCAGGGACTAGGGAATGAGCAGTTCTTC,CAWSVRQGLGNEQFF
once,TRBJ1-2,11,TRBV7-2,.,TGTGCCAGCAGCTTAGGGCACGGCTACACCTTC,CASSLGHGYTF
once,TRBJ2-3,15,TRBV5-6,.,TGTGCCAGCAGCTTGGCGCCCAGGGTTTTCAATACGCAGTATTTT,CASSLAPRVFNTQYF
.,TRBJ1-3,15,TRBV7-6,.,TGTGCCAGCAGCGCCGACAGACCCCGTGGAAACACCATATATTTT,CASSADRPRGNTIYF
.,TRBJ1-1,15,TRBV28,.,TGTGCCAGCATCACTCCAGGGATCCCCAGGACTGAAGCTTTCTTT,CASITPGIPRTEAFF
.,TRBJ2-1,15,TRBV7-9,TRBD2,TGTGCCAGCAGCGGGCTAGCGGGAAAATACAATGAGCAGTTCTTC,CASSGLAGKYNEQFF
few,TRBJ2-3,12,TRBV29-1,.,TGCAGCGTTGGGGGCGGAGGGGATACGCAGTATTTT,CSVGGGGDTQYF
.,TRBJ1-1,16,TRBV7-8,.,TGTGCCAGCAGCTTAAGGCAGGCTGGGTCAGGCACTGAAGCTTTCTTT,CASSLRQAGSGTEAFF
few,TRBJ1-1,13,TRBV6-6,.,TGTGCCAGCAGTTTCTTAGGGGAGGTTTGGGCTTTCTTT,CASSFLGEVWAFF
.,TRBJ1-2,14,TRBV7-9,.,TGTGCCAGCAGCCCTCGACAGTCTAACTATGGCTACACCTTC,CASSPRQSNYGYTF
once,TRBJ2-3,18,TRBV9,TRBD2,TGTGCCAGCAGCGAGTGGGGTAGCGGGAGATTTCTCACAGATACGCAGTATTTT,CASSEWGSGRFLTDTQYF
.,TRBJ2-7,13,TRBV10-3,.,TGTGCCATCAGTGTCGAGGGCTCCTACGAGCAGTACTTC,CAISVEGSYEQYF
.,TRBJ2-7,13,TRBV6-1,TRBD1,TGTGCCAGCAGCCGGGACAGGGGCGACGAGCAGTACTTC,CASSRDRGDEQYF
few,TRBJ2-7,15,TRBV21-1,.,TGTGCCAGCAGCAAAGGTAGCGGGAAACCCTACGAGCAGTACTTC,CASSKGSGKPYEQYF
.,TRBJ1-5,16,TRBV28,.,TGTGCCAGCAGATCCCCATCAGGGGATAGCAATCAGCCCCAGCATTTT,CASRSPSGDSNQPQHF
few,TRBJ1-1,18,TRBV14,TRBD1,TGTGCCAGCAGCCAATACGTTGGGACAGGGAGTTTTTGGACTGAAGCTTTCTTT,CASSQYVGTGSFWTEAFF
.,TRBJ2-7,15,TRBV6-1,TRBD1,TGTGCCAGCAGTGTGGGAGACAGGGTATCGCAGGCGCAGTACTTC,CASSVGDRVSQAQYF
.,TRBJ1-5,16,TRBV4-2,.,TGTGCCAGCAGCCAAGAGGCTCGGGGGGCGAATCAGCCCCAGCATTTT,CASSQEARGANQPQHF
.,TRBJ1-3,13,TRBV4-3,.,TGCGCCAGCAGCCAAACTTCGGGTATCCCGGTCATTTTT,CASSQTSGIPVIF
once,TRBJ2-7,15,TRBV28,TRBD2,TGTGCCAGCAGTCTCAGCGGGAGGGCCATGCGTGAGCAGTACTTC,CASSLSGRAMREQYF
.,TRBJ1-5,14,TRBV6-5,.,TGTGCCAGCAGTTACGACAGAAGCAATCAGCCCCAGCATTTT,CASSYDRSNQPQHF
.,TRBJ2-6,18,TRBV6-1,TRBD1,TGTGCCAGCAGTGCCCGACAGGGGGCCAGCTCGGGGGCCAACGTCCTGACTTTC,CASSARQGASSGANVLTF
.,TRBJ2-1,17,TRBV7-9,TRBD2,TGTGCCAGCAGCTTCAAAGGCTTCGGCCTAGCGGGGAATGAGCAGTTCTTC,CASSFKGFGLAGNEQFF
.,TRBJ2-1,15,TRBV14,.,TGTGCCAGCAGCCAAGCGGGTCAAGGTAGCCTTGAGCAGTTCTTC,CASSQAGQGSLEQFF
.,TRBJ1-3,15,TRBV28,TRBD1,TGTGCCAGCAGATCCACAGGGGGCGGAGGAAACACCATATATTTT,CASRSTGGGGNTIYF
few,TRBJ1-2,13,TRBV5-5,.,TGTGCCAGCAGCTTGGTACAGGGCTATGGCTACACCTTC,CASSLVQGYGYTF
.,TRBJ2-3,15,TRBV7-2,.,TGTGCCAGCAGCTTAGAAGGGAGGAGCACAGATACGCAGTATTTT,CASSLEGRSTDTQYF
once,TRBJ1-1,17,TRBV5-1,.,TGCGCCAGCAGCTTGATTGGGGGCCCCCAACTGAACACTGAAGCTTTCTTT,CASSLIGGPQLNTEAFF
.,TRBJ1-4,15,TRBV6-1,.,TGTGCCAGCAGTGAATCTGGGACTTCTAATGAAAAACTGTTTTTT,CASSESGTSNEKLFF
.,TRBJ1-5,15,TRBV28,.,TGTGCCAGCAGAGCTACGGTAGCGGGCAATCAGCCCCAGCATTTT,CASRATVAGNQPQHF
.,TRBJ2-2,15,TRBV7-3,TRBD2,TGTGCCAGCAGCTCTCTAAGCGGGAGGGGCGGGGAGCTGTTTTTT,CASSSLSGRGGELFF
.,TRBJ1-1,15,TRBV5-4,.,TGTGCCAGCAGCTACCCGGGACAAGTGAACACTGAAGCTTTCTTT,CASSYPGQVNTEAFF
.,TRBJ2-4,16,TRBV5-4,TRBD1,TGTGCCAGCAGCATAACAGGGGGCGCAGCCAAAAACATTCAGTACTTC,CASSITGGAAKNIQYF
few,TRBJ1-6,14,TRBV5-1,TRBD1,TGCGCCAGCAGGCCGGGACAGGCAAATTCACCCCTCCACTTT,CASRPGQANSPLHF
.,TRBJ1-1,15,TRBV27,.,TGTGCCAGCAGTTTAACCTTCCAGGGGAGGGCTGAAGCTTTCTTT,CASSLTFQGRAEAFF
once,TRBJ2-1,15,TRBV6-6,TRBD2,TGTGCCAGCAGCCTCTTAGCGGGAGGCATGGGTGAGCAGTTCTTC,CASSLLAGGMGEQFF